The 11 T cell receptor beta chains below were found in one sample sequenced in a study of T cell responses to AZD1222 COVID-19 vaccine. Using immunoSEQ multiplex PCR, the repertoire was profiled, and TCRdb retains in-frame clones only, with some absent. The sample carries approximately 120,000 clones, around nine tenths recorded once. Specimen: peripheral blood, collected on day 0 of AZD1222 vaccination. These receptors all come from an adult in good health.

This chain uses TRBV19 with TRBJ1-1; perhaps TRBD1 as D (5 bases). The CDR3 runs to 17 residues. Germline V gene data show CDR1 as LNHDA and CDR2 as SQIVND (reference sequence). Trimming cost V 3 bases and J 1 base, with 18 bases left between them. Written as DNA, the CDR3 is TGTGCCAGTAGTATCGGGGCACACCGAACTTCGAACACTGAAGCTTTCTTT. Amino acids: CASSIGAHRTSNTEAFF.

The V gene is TRBV19, the J gene TRBJ1-1; tentative D call: TRBD1 (5 bases). Germline V gene sequence: CDR1 LNHDA, CDR2 SQIVND (reference sequence). This CDR3 has 17 residues. V was trimmed by 7 bases and J by 5 bases, leaving 26 bases between them. The CDR3 DNA sequence: TGTGCCAGTATCCCCCGCCGGGTTTCTTGGGGGAATACTGAAGCTTTCTTT. This codes for CASIPRRVSWGNTEAFF.

The rearrangement links TRBV7-2 to TRBJ1-1; TRBD1 might be the D (6 bases). V was pared by 2 bases and J by 1 base, with 8 bases between. The CDR3 extends over 14 amino acids. Germline-derived CDR1 and CDR2 are SGHTA and FQGNSA. CDR3 nucleotide sequence: TGTGCCAGCAGCTTAATGACAGGGAACACTGAAGCTTTCTTT. The encoded protein is CASSLMTGNTEAFF.

This clone has only a few counts. The chain joins TRBV3-1 (or the pseudogene TRBV3-2) to TRBJ1-3; D might be TRBD1 (6 bases). Germline lookup yields CDR1 LGHDT and CDR2 YNNKEL (reference sequence). There are 15 residues in the CDR3. V gave up 3 bases and J gave up 5 bases, with 14 bases separating them. The CDR3 DNA reads as TGTGCCAGCAGCCACTGGGTAGGGGGGCGAAACACCATATATTTT. Translated, it gives CASSHWVGGRNTIYF.

This clone appeared once. The rearrangement joins TRBV4-2 to TRBJ2-1; 9 bases are a match to TRBD2. This CDR3 comprises 17 residues. The germline gives CDR1 LGHNA, CDR2 YNFKEQ. The V gene end was trimmed by 0 bases and the J gene end by 7 bases; junction bases not matched to a gene: 10. The CDR3 here is CASSQEVAAGGGNEQFF. CDR3 nucleotides: TGTGCCAGCAGCCAAGAAGTTGCGGCGGGAGGGGGGAATGAGCAGTTCTTC.

This chain joins TRBV4-3 and TRBJ2-1; 10 nucleotides align to TRBD2. The CDR3 loop spans 17 amino acids. The trim removed 0 bases at V and 2 bases at J, leaving 4 bases unmatched. Germline CDR1 and CDR2: LGHNA and YSLEER. The CDR3 region is CASSQEQGLAPYNEQFF. For the CDR3, the DNA is TGCGCCAGCAGCCAAGAGCAGGGACTAGCGCCCTACAATGAGCAGTTCTTC.

The chain is built from TRBV19 and TRBJ2-1, with D uncertain. Germline V lookup: CDR1 LNHDA, CDR2 SQIVND (reference sequence). V lost 4 bases and J lost 2, with 15 bases in between. The CDR3 is 16 residues long. CDR3 sequence reads: CASSTPPGRAYNEQFF. The CDR3 nucleotides read TGTGCCAGTAGTACCCCCCCAGGAAGGGCCTACAATGAGCAGTTCTTC.

The CDR3 bases are TGCACCAGCAGGATCTTCGGAGCGGATTACAATGAGCAGTTCTTC. Protein: CTSRIFGADYNEQFF. V usage is TRBV1 and J usage is TRBJ2-1; no check of the table's D call, TRBD2, against the DNA was made. TRBV1 is a documented pseudogene. The CDR3 is 15 residues long.

The rearrangement joins TRBV5-1 to TRBJ1-1, with 10 bases aligning to TRBD1. Germline-derived CDR1 and CDR2 are SGHRS and YFSETQ. The CDR3 is 15 amino acids. V dropped 4 bases and J dropped 6; count of bases not matched to a gene: 9. The CDR3 region is CASSGAGQGKAEAFF. The CDR3 nucleotides read TGCGCCAGCAGCGGGGCGGGACAGGGGAAGGCTGAAGCTTTCTTT.

The gene calls are TRBV5-1 and TRBJ2-7, with TRBD2 matching over 11 bases. CDR3 size: 15 residues. CDR1 SGHRS and CDR2 YFSETQ come from the germline V gene. J lost 2 bases, V lost 4 bases, and 5 bases had no gene match. This chain's CDR3 is CASSPSGRTAYEQYF. CDR3 sequence (DNA): TGCGCCAGCAGCCCTAGCGGGAGGACGGCCTACGAGCAGTACTTC.

Turning to this clone: An end of the junction does not agree with germline; a read error may underlie this. The chain uses TRBV7-7 and TRBJ2-2, with 8 bases that match TRBD1. The CDR3 sequence is 16 residues long. Germline CDR1 is SSHAT and CDR2 is FNYEAQ (reference sequence). For the CDR3, the DNA is TGTGCTAGCAGCTTAGAGGGGACAGGGAACACCGGGGAGCTGTTTTTT. Its protein product is CASSLEGTGNTGELFF.